The rows below give T cell receptor beta chains drawn from one sample of a study of blood T cell repertoires in COVID-19. TCRdb's copy holds only in-frame clones and misses some; the assay was immunoSEQ multiplex PCR. In the table there are approximately 130,000 clones, 77% of which are singletons. The source material was peripheral blood. All receptors come from a man older than 75 with acute or convalescent COVID-19. The CDR3 runs from the conserved cysteine through the conserved F or W. The order of the fields is J gene, V gene, CDR3 protein.

j_call: TRBJ2-6; v_call: TRBV30; cdr3_aa: CAWDPGTPSGANVLTF
j_call: TRBJ1-2; v_call: TRBV7-9; cdr3_aa: CASSLYLDSDYGYTF
j_call: TRBJ2-5; v_call: TRBV9; cdr3_aa: CASFDRGRSGRETQYF
j_call: TRBJ2-5; v_call: TRBV6-5; cdr3_aa: CASSYGGGGGETQYF
j_call: TRBJ2-5; v_call: TRBV5-1; cdr3_aa: CASSAGWYETQYF
j_call: TRBJ1-1; v_call: TRBV5-1; cdr3_aa: CASSLRQKNTEAFF
j_call: TRBJ1-2; v_call: TRBV5-1; cdr3_aa: CASSRGQAVGYTF
j_call: TRBJ2-3; v_call: TRBV10-3; cdr3_aa: CASGGSSTSTDTQYF
j_call: TRBJ2-5; v_call: TRBV10-3; cdr3_aa: CAISESNILDREQETQYF
j_call: TRBJ1-2; v_call: TRBV7-9; cdr3_aa: CASSSGTGANQDYGYTF
j_call: TRBJ1-4; v_call: TRBV4-2; cdr3_aa: CASSQGQGREKLFF
j_call: TRBJ2-1; v_call: TRBV29-1; cdr3_aa: CSVGTGDEQFF
j_call: TRBJ2-5; v_call: TRBV2; cdr3_aa: CASSERRGSGETQYF
j_call: TRBJ1-5; v_call: TRBV2; cdr3_aa: CASSPRQDHQPQHF
j_call: TRBJ1-5; v_call: TRBV6-6; cdr3_aa: CASTPRRGEPQHF
j_call: TRBJ1-5; v_call: TRBV2; cdr3_aa: CASSEAEGWPQHF
j_call: TRBJ1-2; v_call: TRBV11-2; cdr3_aa: CASSSTRDSPYGYTF
j_call: TRBJ2-7; v_call: TRBV18; cdr3_aa: CASSSLPLADEQYF
j_call: TRBJ1-5; v_call: TRBV19; cdr3_aa: CASTSLGGDQPQHF
j_call: TRBJ1-5; v_call: TRBV15; cdr3_aa: CATSWGQTDNQPQHF
j_call: TRBJ2-1; v_call: TRBV18; cdr3_aa: CASNRDRGYNEQFF
j_call: TRBJ1-4; v_call: TRBV4-2; cdr3_aa: CASSQEEDGTLNEKLFF
j_call: TRBJ2-3; v_call: TRBV6-2/TRBV6-3; cdr3_aa: CASSPRQGDQYF
j_call: TRBJ1-1; v_call: TRBV6-2/TRBV6-3; cdr3_aa: CASSADSREAEAFF
j_call: TRBJ2-7; v_call: TRBV6-5; cdr3_aa: CASRPGAGRSYEQYF
j_call: TRBJ2-5; v_call: TRBV5-4; cdr3_aa: CASSSGYQETQYF
j_call: TRBJ1-5; v_call: TRBV28; cdr3_aa: CASSPYRDNQPQHF
j_call: TRBJ2-7; v_call: TRBV7-2; cdr3_aa: CASSLAQGASEQYF
j_call: TRBJ1-2; v_call: TRBV19; cdr3_aa: CASSIDSGTGNYGYTF
j_call: TRBJ2-5; v_call: TRBV4-1; cdr3_aa: CASSQRQGPRGETQYF
j_call: TRBJ1-6; v_call: TRBV6-6; cdr3_aa: CASRTGSISPLHF
j_call: TRBJ2-7; v_call: TRBV5-1; cdr3_aa: CASSGQGAYEQYF
j_call: TRBJ1-5; v_call: TRBV29-1; cdr3_aa: CSVGVSFGQPQHF
j_call: TRBJ2-2; v_call: TRBV7-9; cdr3_aa: CASSLATGMNTGELFF
j_call: TRBJ2-1; v_call: TRBV7-8; cdr3_aa: CASSLEPRTEQFF
j_call: TRBJ2-2; v_call: TRBV7-2; cdr3_aa: CASSSGLAGGPGELFF
j_call: TRBJ2-2; v_call: TRBV19; cdr3_aa: CASSIVNGELFF
j_call: TRBJ1-1; v_call: TRBV5-4; cdr3_aa: CASRPGTSGGEAFF
j_call: TRBJ2-1; v_call: TRBV28; cdr3_aa: CASSLYGTGVNEQFF
j_call: TRBJ1-1; v_call: TRBV6-5; cdr3_aa: CATKRTDLNTEAFF
j_call: TRBJ2-7; v_call: TRBV4-1; cdr3_aa: CASSQGVWGYEQYF
j_call: TRBJ1-1; v_call: TRBV9; cdr3_aa: CASGPGQVSSEAFF
j_call: TRBJ1-1; v_call: TRBV4-1; cdr3_aa: CASSQRRQFEAFF
j_call: TRBJ2-3; v_call: TRBV11-2; cdr3_aa: CASSLGAANPLTDTQYF
j_call: TRBJ1-5; v_call: TRBV19; cdr3_aa: CASATGQGLGGPQHF
j_call: TRBJ1-2; v_call: TRBV29-1; cdr3_aa: CSVEGYPLGYGYTF
j_call: TRBJ2-7; v_call: TRBV29-1; cdr3_aa: CSAGTLRHEQYF
j_call: TRBJ2-7; v_call: TRBV7-2; cdr3_aa: CASSLAGGVKYEQYF
j_call: TRBJ2-2; v_call: TRBV7-9; cdr3_aa: CASSLLVVTGELFF
j_call: TRBJ1-4; v_call: TRBV2; cdr3_aa: CASSVLSEKLFF
j_call: TRBJ2-6; v_call: TRBV10-3; cdr3_aa: CAIRDGDRGIFSGANVLTF
j_call: TRBJ1-6; v_call: TRBV27; cdr3_aa: CASSLGSSRQPLHF
j_call: TRBJ2-5; v_call: TRBV5-5; cdr3_aa: CASSSATSGGREETQYF